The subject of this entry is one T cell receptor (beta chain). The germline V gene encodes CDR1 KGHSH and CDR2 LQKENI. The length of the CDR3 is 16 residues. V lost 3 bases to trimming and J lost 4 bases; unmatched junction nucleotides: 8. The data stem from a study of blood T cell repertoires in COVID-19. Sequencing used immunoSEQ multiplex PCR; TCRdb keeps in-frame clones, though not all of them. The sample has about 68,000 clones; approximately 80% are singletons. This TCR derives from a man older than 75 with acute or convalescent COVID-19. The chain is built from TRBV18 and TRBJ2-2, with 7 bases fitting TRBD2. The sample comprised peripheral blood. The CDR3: CASSPATSLITGELFF. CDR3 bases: TGTGCCAGCTCACCGGCGACTAGCTTAATCACCGGGGAGCTGTTTTTT.